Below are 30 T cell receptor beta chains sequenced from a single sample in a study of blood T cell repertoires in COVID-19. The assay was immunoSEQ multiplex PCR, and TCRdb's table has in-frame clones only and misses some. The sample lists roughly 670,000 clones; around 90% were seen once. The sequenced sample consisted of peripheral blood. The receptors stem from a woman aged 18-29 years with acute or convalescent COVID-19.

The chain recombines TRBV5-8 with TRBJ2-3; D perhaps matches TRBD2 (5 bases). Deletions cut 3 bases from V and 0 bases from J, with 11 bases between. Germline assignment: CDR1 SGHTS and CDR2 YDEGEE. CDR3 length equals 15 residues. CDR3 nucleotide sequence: TGTGCCAGCAGCTCACTAGTCATGAGCACAGATACGCAGTATTTT. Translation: CASSSLVMSTDTQYF.

The CDR3 here is CASSYVPPGVFVNEQFF. The CDR3 DNA follows: TGTGCCAGCAGTTACGTCCCCCCAGGGGTATTTGTAAATGAGCAGTTCTTC. The J gene is TRBJ2-1, the V gene TRBV6-2 or TRBV6-3; possible D gene TRBD1, 6 bases. CDR1 and CDR2 from the germline V gene are MNHEY and SVGEGT. CDR3 size: 17 residues. V dropped 2 bases and J dropped 7 bases, with 21 bases sitting between them.

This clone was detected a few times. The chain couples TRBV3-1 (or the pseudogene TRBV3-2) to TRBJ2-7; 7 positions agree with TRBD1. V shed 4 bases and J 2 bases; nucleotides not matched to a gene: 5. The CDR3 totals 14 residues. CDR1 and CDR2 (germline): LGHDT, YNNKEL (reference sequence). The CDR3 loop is CASSLQGPTYEQYF. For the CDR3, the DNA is TGTGCCAGCAGCCTACAGGGGCCCACCTACGAGCAGTACTTC.

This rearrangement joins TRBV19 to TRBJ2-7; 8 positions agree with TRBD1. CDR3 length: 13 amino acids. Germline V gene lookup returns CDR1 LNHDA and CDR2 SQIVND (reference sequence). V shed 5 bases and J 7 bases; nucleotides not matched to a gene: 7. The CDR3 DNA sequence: TGTGCCAGTAGTGGACAGGGTTCGGGGGAGCAGTACTTC. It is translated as CASSGQGSGEQYF.

In nucleotides, the CDR3 is TGTGCCAGCAGCTCCGACTGGAGAATGCAGTATTTT. Residues: CASSSDWRMQYF. The J gene is TRBJ2-3, the V gene TRBV5-6; D is unclear. The V gene's germline CDR1 is SGHDT and CDR2 YYEEEE. The CDR3 consists of 12 residues. V was shortened by 3 bases and J by 11 bases, with 13 bases between the two germline ends.

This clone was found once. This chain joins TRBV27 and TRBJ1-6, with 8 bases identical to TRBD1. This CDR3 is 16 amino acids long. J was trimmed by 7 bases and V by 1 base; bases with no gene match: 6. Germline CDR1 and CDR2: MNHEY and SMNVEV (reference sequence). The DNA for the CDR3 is TGTGCCAGCAGTTTATTCCGGACAGGGCTGAATTCACCCCTCCACTTT. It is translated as CASSLFRTGLNSPLHF.

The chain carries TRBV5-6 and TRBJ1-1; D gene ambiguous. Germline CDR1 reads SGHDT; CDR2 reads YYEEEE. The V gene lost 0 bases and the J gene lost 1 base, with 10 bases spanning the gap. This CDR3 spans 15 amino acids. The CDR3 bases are TGTGCCAGCAGCTTGGGTTGGGGAGAGAACACTGAAGCTTTCTTT. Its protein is CASSLGWGENTEAFF.

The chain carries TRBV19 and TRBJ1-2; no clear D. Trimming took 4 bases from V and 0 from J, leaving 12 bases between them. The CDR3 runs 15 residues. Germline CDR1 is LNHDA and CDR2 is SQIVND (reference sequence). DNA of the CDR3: TGTGCCAGTAGTAGCCCGTCCCGGGCTAACTATGGCTACACCTTC. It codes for CASSSPSRANYGYTF.

As DNA, the CDR3 is TGTGCCAGCAGTCCAGCGGGGGGTCCCGCAGATACGCAGTATTTT. Amino acid sequence: CASSPAGGPADTQYF. The chain is built from TRBV2 and TRBJ2-3; 9 nucleotides match TRBD2. The germline V gene has CDR1 SNHLY and CDR2 FYNNEI. Trimming removed 5 bases from V and 4 bases from J; junction bases left unmatched: 7. The CDR3 totals 15 residues.

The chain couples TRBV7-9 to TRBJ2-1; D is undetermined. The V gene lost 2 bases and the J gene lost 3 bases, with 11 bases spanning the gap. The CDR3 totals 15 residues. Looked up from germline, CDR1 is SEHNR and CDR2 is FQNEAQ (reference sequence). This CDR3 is CASSLMESYYNEQFF. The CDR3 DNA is TGTGCCAGCAGCTTAATGGAGAGTTACTACAATGAGCAGTTCTTC.

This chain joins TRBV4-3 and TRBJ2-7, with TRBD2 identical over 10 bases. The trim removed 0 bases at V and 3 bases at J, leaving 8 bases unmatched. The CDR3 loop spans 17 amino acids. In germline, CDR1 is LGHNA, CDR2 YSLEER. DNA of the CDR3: TGCGCCAGCAGCCAAGATCCGGTTAGCGGGGGGTTCTACGAGCAGTACTTC. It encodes CASSQDPVSGGFYEQYF.

The DNA for the CDR3 is TGTGCCAGCAGCCAAGAAGGTGGGAGGGGACAGCCCCAGCATTTT. Its translation is CASSQEGGRGQPQHF. The chain uses TRBV3-1 (or the pseudogene TRBV3-2) and TRBJ1-5; TRBD1 might be the D (5 bases). This CDR3 is 15 amino acids long. The germline gives CDR1 LGHDT, CDR2 YNNKEL (reference sequence). Trimming removed 0 bases at V and 7 bases at J, with 13 bases between.

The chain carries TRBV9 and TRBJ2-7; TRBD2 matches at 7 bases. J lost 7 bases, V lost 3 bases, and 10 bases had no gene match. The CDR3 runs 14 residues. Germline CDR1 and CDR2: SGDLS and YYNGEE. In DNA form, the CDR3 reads TGTGCCAGCAGCGGACTCCGCGGGGGTGGGGAGCAGTACTTC. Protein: CASSGLRGGGEQYF.

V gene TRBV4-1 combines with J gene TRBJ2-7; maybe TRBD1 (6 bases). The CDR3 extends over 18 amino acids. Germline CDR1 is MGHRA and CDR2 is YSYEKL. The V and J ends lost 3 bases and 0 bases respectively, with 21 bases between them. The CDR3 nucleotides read TGCGCCAGCAGCCAGGAACTGAACAGGGTTGAAGTCTCCTACGAGCAGTACTTC. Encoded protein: CASSQELNRVEVSYEQYF.

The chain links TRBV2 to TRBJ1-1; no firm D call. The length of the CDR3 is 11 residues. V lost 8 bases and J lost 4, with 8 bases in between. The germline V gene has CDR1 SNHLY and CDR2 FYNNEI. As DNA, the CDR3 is TGTGCCAGCGGTTTGGCCACTGAAGCTTTCTTT. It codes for CASGLATEAFF.

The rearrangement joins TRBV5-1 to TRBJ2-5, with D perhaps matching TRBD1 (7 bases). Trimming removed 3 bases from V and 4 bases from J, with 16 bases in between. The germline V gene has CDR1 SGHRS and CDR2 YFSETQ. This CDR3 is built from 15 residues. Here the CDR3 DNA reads TGCGCCAGCAGCTGGCCGACCCAGGGGGGAGAGACCCAGTACTTC. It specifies CASSWPTQGGETQYF.

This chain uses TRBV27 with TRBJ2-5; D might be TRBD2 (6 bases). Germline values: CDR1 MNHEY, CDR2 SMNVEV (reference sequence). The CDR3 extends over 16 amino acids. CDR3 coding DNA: TGTGCTTCACTTATTTGGGTGGCGGGGCCGGGGGAGACCCAGTACTTC. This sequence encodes CASLIWVAGPGETQYF.

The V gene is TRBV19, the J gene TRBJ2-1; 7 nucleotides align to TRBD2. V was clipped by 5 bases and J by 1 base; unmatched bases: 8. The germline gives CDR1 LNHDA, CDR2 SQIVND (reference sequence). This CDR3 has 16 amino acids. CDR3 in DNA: TGTGCCAGTAGTCCCGGACTAGTACCTTCCTACAATGAGCAGTTCTTC. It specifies CASSPGLVPSYNEQFF. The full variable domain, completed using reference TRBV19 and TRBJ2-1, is DGGITQSPKYLFRKEGQNVTLSCEQNLNHDAMYWYRQDPGQGLRLIYYSQIVNDFQKGDIAEGYSVSREKKESFPLTVTSAQKNPTAFYLCASSPGLVPSYNEQFFGPGTRLTVL.

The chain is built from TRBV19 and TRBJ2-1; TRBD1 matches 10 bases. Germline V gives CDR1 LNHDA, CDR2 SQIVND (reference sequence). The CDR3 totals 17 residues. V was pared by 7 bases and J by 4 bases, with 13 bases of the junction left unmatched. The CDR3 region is CASITRGRGQGYNEQFF. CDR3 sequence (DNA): TGTGCCAGTATCACACGGGGGCGGGGACAGGGGTACAATGAGCAGTTCTTC.

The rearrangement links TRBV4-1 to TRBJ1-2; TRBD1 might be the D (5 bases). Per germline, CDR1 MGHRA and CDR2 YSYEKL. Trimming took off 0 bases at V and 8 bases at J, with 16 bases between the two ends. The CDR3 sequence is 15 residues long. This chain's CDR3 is CASSQEYRVRAGYTF. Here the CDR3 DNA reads TGCGCCAGCAGCCAAGAATACCGGGTCAGGGCCGGCTACACCTTC.

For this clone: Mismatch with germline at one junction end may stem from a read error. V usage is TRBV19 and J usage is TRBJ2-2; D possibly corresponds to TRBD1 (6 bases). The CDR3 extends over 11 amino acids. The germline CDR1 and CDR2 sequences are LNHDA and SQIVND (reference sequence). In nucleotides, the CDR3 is TGTGCCAGTAGTATCCGAGGGGGGCTGTTTTTT. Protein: CASSIRGGLFF.

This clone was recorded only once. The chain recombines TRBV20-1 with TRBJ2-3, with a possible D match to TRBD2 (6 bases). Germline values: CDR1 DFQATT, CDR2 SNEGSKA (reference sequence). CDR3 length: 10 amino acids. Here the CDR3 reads CGTFTDTQYF. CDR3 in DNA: TGCGGGACTTTCACAGATACGCAGTATTTT.

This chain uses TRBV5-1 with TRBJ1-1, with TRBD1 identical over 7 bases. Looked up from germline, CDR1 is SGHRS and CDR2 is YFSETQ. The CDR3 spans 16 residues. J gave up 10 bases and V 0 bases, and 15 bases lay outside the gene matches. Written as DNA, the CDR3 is TGCGCCAGCAGCTTGGGAGGGGGCGCGACGGGATCGGGAGCTTTCTTT. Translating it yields CASSLGGGATGSGAFF.

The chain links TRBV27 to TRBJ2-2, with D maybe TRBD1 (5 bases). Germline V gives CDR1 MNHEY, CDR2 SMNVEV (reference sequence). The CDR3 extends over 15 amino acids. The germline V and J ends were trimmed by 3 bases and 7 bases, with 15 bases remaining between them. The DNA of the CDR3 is TGTGCCAGCAGTTTGCGGCAGGGTAGAATCGGGGAGCTGTTTTTT. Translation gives CASSLRQGRIGELFF.

The CDR3 bases are TGTGCCAGCAGCCAAGGCAGGGCAAATTCACCCCTCCACTTT. Encoded protein: CASSQGRANSPLHF. V is TRBV14 and J is TRBJ1-6; TRBD1 might be the D (5 bases). Germline CDR1 SGHDN, CDR2 FVKESK. The CDR3 contains 14 residues. V was trimmed by 1 base and J by 7 bases, leaving 8 bases between them.

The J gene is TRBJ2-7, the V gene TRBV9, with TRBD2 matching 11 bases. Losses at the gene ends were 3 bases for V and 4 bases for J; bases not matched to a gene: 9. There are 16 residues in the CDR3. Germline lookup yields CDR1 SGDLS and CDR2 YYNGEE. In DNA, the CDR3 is TGTGCCAGCAGCGCCTCCGGGACTAGCGGACCGTACGAGCAGTACTTC. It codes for CASSASGTSGPYEQYF.

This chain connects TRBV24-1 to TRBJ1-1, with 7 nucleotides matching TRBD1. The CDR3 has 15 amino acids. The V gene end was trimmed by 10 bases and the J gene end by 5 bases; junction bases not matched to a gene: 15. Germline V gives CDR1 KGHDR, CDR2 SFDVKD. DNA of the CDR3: TGTGCCACGTACTCCCGGGACAGTTCGGTAACTGAAGCTTTCTTT. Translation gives CATYSRDSSVTEAFF.

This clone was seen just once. DNA for the CDR3: TGCGCCAGCAGCCCGGGACAGGGGAGGAGTGCTGAAGCTTTCTTT. Residues: CASSPGQGRSAEAFF. The rearrangement links TRBV5-1 to TRBJ1-1, with 10 bases that match TRBD1. Germline V lookup: CDR1 SGHRS, CDR2 YFSETQ. V trimming: 4 bases; J trimming: 6 bases; junction bases outside the gene matches: 9. The CDR3 runs to 15 residues.

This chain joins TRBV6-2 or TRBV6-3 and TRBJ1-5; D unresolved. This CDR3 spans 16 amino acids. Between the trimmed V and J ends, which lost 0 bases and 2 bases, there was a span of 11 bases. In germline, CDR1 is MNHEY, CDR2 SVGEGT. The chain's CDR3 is CASSYSRSGGNQPQHF. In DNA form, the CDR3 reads TGTGCCAGCAGTTACTCCAGGAGCGGGGGCAATCAGCCCCAGCATTTT.

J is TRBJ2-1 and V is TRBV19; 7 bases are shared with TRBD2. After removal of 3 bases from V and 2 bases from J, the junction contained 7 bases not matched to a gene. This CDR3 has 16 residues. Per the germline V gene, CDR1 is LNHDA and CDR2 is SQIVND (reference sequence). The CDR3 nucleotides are TGTGCCAGTAGTATTTCTAGCGGAGTTCCCTACAATGAGCAGTTCTTC. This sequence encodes CASSISSGVPYNEQFF.